This T cell receptor beta chain was profiled in a study of OX40 agonist ivuxolimab in advanced cancers. About the study: Among those treated, three patients had partial responses, one with hepatocellular carcinoma and two with cutaneous melanoma. General study points: The work left the antigen specificity of expanded peripheral T cells undetermined.

In the case of this clone: Its target is unknown.

After removal of 5 bases from V and 6 bases from J, the junction contained 9 bases not matched to a gene. The CDR3 runs 16 residues. Germline CDR1 SGHNT, CDR2 YENEEA. Sequencing used immunoSEQ multiplex PCR; TCRdb keeps in-frame clones, though not all of them. The profile shows about 89,000 clones, more than 70% of them singletons. This sequence originates from an adult with an advanced solid tumor such as melanoma, head and neck, liver or kidney cancer. The rearrangement links TRBV11-3 to TRBJ2-3, with 12 bases fitting TRBD2. The starting material was CD4+ or CD8+ T cells sorted from blood, obtained in a trial of the OX40 agonist ivuxolimab. The chain's CDR3 is CASSPRGGLAGDTQYF. CDR3 in DNA: TGTGCCAGCAGCCCCCGAGGCGGACTAGCGGGGGATACGCAGTATTTT.